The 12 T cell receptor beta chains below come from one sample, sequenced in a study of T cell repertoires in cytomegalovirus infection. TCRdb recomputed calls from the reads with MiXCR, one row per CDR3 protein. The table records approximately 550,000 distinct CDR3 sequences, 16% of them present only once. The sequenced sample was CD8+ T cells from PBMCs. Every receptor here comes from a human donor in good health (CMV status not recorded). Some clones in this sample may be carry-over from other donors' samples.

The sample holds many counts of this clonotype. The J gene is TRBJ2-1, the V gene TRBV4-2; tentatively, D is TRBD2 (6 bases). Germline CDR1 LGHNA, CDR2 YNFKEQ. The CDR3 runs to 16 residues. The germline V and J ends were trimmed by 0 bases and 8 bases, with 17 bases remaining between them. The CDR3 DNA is TGTGCCAGCAGCCAAGATTCCTCGGGAGCGCTCTATGAGCAGTTCTTC. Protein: CASSQDSSGALYEQFF.

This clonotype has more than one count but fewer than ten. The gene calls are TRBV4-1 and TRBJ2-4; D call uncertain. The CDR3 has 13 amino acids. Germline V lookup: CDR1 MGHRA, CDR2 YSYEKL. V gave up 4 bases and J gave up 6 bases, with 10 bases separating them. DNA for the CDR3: TGCGCCAGCAGCCTTCCCCCCTCAAACATTCAGTACTTC. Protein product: CASSLPPSNIQYF.

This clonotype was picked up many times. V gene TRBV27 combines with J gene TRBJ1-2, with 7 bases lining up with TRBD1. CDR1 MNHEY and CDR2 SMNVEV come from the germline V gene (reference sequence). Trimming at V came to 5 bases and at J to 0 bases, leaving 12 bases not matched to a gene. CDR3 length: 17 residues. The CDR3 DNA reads TGTGCCAGCAGTCGTGCAAGGGACAGCCGTTCTAACTATGGCTACACCTTC. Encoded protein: CASSRARDSRSNYGYTF.

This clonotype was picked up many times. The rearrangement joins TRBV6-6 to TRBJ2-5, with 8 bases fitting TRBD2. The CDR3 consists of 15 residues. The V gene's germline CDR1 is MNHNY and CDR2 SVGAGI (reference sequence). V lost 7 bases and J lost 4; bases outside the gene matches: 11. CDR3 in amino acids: CASTREQRGRETQYF. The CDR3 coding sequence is TGTGCCAGCACCCGCGAACAGCGGGGGAGAGAGACCCAGTACTTC.

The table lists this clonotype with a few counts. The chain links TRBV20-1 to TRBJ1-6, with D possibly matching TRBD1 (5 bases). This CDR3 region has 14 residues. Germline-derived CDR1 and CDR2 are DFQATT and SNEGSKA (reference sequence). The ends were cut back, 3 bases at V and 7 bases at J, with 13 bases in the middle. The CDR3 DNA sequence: TGCAGTGCTAGGGGGCGGGCTAGAAATTCACCCCTCCACTTT. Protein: CSARGRARNSPLHF.

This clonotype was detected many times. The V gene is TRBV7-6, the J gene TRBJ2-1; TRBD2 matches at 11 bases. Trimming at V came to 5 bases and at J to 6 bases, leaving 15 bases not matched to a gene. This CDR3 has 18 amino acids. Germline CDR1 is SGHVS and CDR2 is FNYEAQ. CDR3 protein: CASSQDGGGLAGGNEQFF. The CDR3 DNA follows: TGTGCCAGCAGCCAAGACGGAGGGGGTCTAGCGGGGGGCAATGAGCAGTTCTTC.

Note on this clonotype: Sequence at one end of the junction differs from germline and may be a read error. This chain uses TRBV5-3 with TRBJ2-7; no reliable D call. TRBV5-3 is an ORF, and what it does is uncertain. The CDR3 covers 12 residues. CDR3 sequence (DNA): TGTGCCAGCAGCTTGCAGTACTACGAGCAGTACTTC. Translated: CASSLQYYEQYF.

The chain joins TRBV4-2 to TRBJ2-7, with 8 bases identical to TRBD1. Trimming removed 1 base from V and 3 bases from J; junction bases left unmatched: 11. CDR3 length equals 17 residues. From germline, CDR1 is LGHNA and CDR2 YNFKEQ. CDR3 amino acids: CASSQAPGGGKDYEQYF. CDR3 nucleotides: TGTGCCAGCAGCCAAGCCCCAGGGGGCGGAAAAGACTACGAGCAGTACTTC.

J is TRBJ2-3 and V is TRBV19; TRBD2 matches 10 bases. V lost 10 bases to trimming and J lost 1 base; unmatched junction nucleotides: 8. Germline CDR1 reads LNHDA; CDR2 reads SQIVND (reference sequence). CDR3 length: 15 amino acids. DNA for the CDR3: TGTGCCACCCTCGGGCTAGCGGGAGGCACAGATACGCAGTATTTT. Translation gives CATLGLAGGTDTQYF.

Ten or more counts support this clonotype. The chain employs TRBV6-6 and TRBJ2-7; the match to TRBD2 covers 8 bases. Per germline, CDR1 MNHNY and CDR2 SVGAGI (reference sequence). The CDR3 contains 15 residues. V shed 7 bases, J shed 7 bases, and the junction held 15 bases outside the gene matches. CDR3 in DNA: TGTGCCAGCACCCACCTACCCGGACTAGCACGGGAGCAGTACTTC. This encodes CASTHLPGLAREQYF.

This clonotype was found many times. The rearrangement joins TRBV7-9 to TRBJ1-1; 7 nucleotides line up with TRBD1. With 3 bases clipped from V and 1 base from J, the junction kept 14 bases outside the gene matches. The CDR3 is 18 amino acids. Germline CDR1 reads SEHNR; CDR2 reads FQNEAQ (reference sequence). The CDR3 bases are TGTGCCAGCAGCTTTAACCCCCGACAGGGACTGGGGAACACTGAAGCTTTCTTT. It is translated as CASSFNPRQGLGNTEAFF.

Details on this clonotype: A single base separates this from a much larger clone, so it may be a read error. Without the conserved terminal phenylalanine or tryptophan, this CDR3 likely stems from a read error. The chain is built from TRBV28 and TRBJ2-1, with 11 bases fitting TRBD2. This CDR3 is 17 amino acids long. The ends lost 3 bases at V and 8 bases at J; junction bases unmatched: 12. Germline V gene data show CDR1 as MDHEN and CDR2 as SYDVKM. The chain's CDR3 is CASSFRVLAGERDEQFL. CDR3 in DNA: TGTGCCAGCAGTTTTCGGGTACTAGCGGGAGAGAGGGATGAGCAGTTCTTA.